What follows are 4 T cell receptor beta chains derived from one specimen sequenced in a study of CD8+ T cells in alopecia areata. Treatment described: oral pan-JAK inhibitor, 5-10 mg twice daily. It was cDNA, reverse transcribed from extracted RNA, that served as the sequencing template. The repertoire was sequenced with immunoSEQ multiplex PCR; TCRdb's copy has only in-frame clones and lacks some. The sample has about 210,000 clones, roughly 64% seen once. The material was CD4+ T cells sorted from blood, obtained at week 4, from a patient treated with tofacitinib. The receptors here all came from a human donor with alopecia areata.

This sequence joins TRBV6-6 and TRBJ2-7, with D tentatively TRBD2 (6 bases). The germline CDR1 and CDR2 sequences are MNHNY and SVGAGI (reference sequence). Between the trimmed V and J ends, which lost 7 bases and 3 bases, there was a span of 13 bases. The CDR3 loop spans 13 amino acids. CDR3 sequence: CASKEGSIYEQYF. DNA of the CDR3: TGTGCCAGCAAGGAGGGTAGTATCTACGAGCAGTACTTC.

As DNA, the CDR3 is TGTGCCAGCAGTCCTAGCAGGGGCGTCTACAATGAGCAGTTCTTC. It yields the protein CASSPSRGVYNEQFF. V and J are TRBV2 and TRBJ2-1, with D possibly TRBD1 on 6 matching bases. Germline V CDR1 and CDR2: SNHLY, FYNNEI. V dropped 5 bases and J dropped 3 bases, with 14 bases sitting between them. This CDR3 has 15 amino acids.

The chain employs TRBV5-4 and TRBJ1-1; no definite D call. The V and J ends lost 4 bases and 1 base respectively, with 17 bases between them. The germline V gene encodes CDR1 SGHNT and CDR2 YYREEE (reference sequence). The CDR3 runs 16 residues. The CDR3 loop is CASSLKSGRPNTEAFF. The DNA for the CDR3 is TGTGCCAGCAGCCTGAAATCCGGGCGGCCGAACACTGAAGCTTTCTTT.

This chain connects TRBV6-6 to TRBJ2-5; D tentatively reads TRBD1 or TRBD2 (5 bases each). V dropped 5 bases and J dropped 4 bases, with 20 bases sitting between them. Germline CDR1 is MNHNY and CDR2 is SVGAGI (reference sequence). The CDR3 runs 16 residues. This CDR3 reads CASSAGAGAVRETQYF. The CDR3 DNA reads as TGTGCCAGCAGTGCCGGCGCCGGGGCAGTGCGAGAGACCCAGTACTTC.